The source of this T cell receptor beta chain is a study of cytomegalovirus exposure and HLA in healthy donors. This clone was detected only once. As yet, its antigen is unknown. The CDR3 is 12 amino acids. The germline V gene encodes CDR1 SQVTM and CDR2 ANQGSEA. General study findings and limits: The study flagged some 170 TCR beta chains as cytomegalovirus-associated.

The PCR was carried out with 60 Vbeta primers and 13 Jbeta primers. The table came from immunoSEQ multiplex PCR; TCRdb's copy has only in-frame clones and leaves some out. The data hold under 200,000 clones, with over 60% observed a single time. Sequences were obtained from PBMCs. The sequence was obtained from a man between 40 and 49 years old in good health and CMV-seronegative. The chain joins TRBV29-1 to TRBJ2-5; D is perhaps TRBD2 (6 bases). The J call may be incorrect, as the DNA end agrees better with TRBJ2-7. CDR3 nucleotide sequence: TGCAGCGCCGGGGGAGGTTCCTACGAGCAGTACTTC. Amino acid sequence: CSAGGGSYEQYF.